Below are 21 T cell receptor beta chains sequenced from a single sample in a study of tumor-infiltrating lymphocytes in localized non-small cell lung cancer. The method was immunoSEQ multiplex PCR; TCRdb's version includes in-frame clones alone and lacks a portion of them. The repertoire holds about 14,000 clones, with roughly 75% as singletons. The sample comprised lung tumor tissue. The origin of the receptors is a human donor with non-small cell lung cancer.

V gene TRBV27 combines with J gene TRBJ2-3, with TRBD2 matching over 7 bases. The CDR3 runs to 17 residues. V shed 1 base, J shed 2 bases, and the junction held 9 bases outside the gene matches. The germline gives CDR1 MNHEY, CDR2 SMNVEV (reference sequence). In nucleotides, the CDR3 is TGTGCCAGCAGTTTATATCCGGGAGGCCCGGACACAGATACGCAGTATTTT. Encoded protein: CASSLYPGGPDTDTQYF.

The chain joins TRBV7-9 to TRBJ2-5; 9 bases map to TRBD1. This CDR3 comprises 15 residues. After removal of 5 bases from V and 5 bases from J, the junction contained 9 bases not matched to a gene. CDR1 SEHNR and CDR2 FQNEAQ come from the germline V gene (reference sequence). CDR3 residues: CASSPGQGVRETQYF. The CDR3 nucleotides read TGTGCCAGCAGCCCGGGACAGGGTGTTCGGGAGACCCAGTACTTC.

V is TRBV10-3 and J is TRBJ2-7; 12 bases map to TRBD2. Germline V lookup: CDR1 ENHRY, CDR2 SYGVKD. V dropped 6 bases and J dropped 0; count of bases not matched to a gene: 9. CDR3 length equals 17 residues. The CDR3 sequence: CAISPGASGGASYEQYF. In DNA, the CDR3 is TGTGCCATCAGCCCCGGGGCTAGCGGGGGGGCCTCCTACGAGCAGTACTTC.

As for this clone: The sample holds other DNA sequences that translate to the same CDR3. This rearrangement joins TRBV5-4 to TRBJ1-1; no reliable D call. Trimming took off 1 base at V and 0 bases at J, with 1 base between the two ends. Per the germline V gene, CDR1 is SGHNT and CDR2 is YYREEE (reference sequence). This CDR3 is 12 amino acids long. The DNA of the CDR3 is TGTGCCAGCAGCTTGATGAACACTGAAGCTTTCTTT. Encoded protein: CASSLMNTEAFF.

The rearrangement joins TRBV10-3 to TRBJ1-5; the D gene is possibly TRBD1 (5 bases). Between the trimmed V and J ends, which lost 3 bases and 3 bases, there was a span of 12 bases. CDR1 and CDR2 from the germline V gene are ENHRY and SYGVKD. This CDR3 is 15 amino acids long. The CDR3 loop is CAISEDKGNNQPQHF. The CDR3, as DNA: TGTGCCATCAGTGAAGACAAGGGGAACAATCAGCCCCAGCATTTT.

The CDR3 nucleotides are TGTGCCAGGAACAGACAGTCCCGGCGCACTGAAGCTTTCTTT. Amino acids: CARNRQSRRTEAFF. The chain combines TRBV21-1 with TRBJ1-1; the table calls TRBD1, which could not be checked here. TRBV21-1 is assigned pseudogene status. This CDR3 is 14 amino acids long.

The J gene is TRBJ2-5, the V gene TRBV6-6; D is undetermined. V was pared by 6 bases and J by 5 bases, with 16 bases between. CDR1 MNHNY and CDR2 SVGAGI come from the germline V gene (reference sequence). This CDR3 region has 14 residues. The CDR3 loop is CASSPDVVSETQYF. In DNA form, the CDR3 reads TGTGCCAGCAGCCCGGATGTTGTTTCGGAGACCCAGTACTTC.

As DNA, the CDR3 is TGTGCCAGTAGTATTTCGCGACAGAACACCGGGGAGCTGTTTTTT. It yields the protein CASSISRQNTGELFF. This chain uses TRBV19 with TRBJ2-2; no clear D gene. There are 15 residues in the CDR3. Per the germline V gene, CDR1 is LNHDA and CDR2 is SQIVND (reference sequence). The V end was cut by 3 bases, the J end by 1 base, with 9 bases between.

The chain is built from TRBV10-2 and TRBJ2-3; 10 nucleotides match TRBD2. The CDR3 covers 15 residues. The V gene's germline CDR1 is WSHSY and CDR2 SAAADI. Germline trimming cut 7 bases from V and 1 base from J; bases unmatched to any gene: 5. This CDR3 is CASNIGTSGTDTQYF. CDR3 DNA sequence: TGCGCCAGCAACATAGGGACTAGCGGCACAGATACGCAGTATTTT.

V gene TRBV27 combines with J gene TRBJ1-2; D ambiguous. V was trimmed by 4 bases and J by 4 bases, leaving 10 bases between them. CDR3 length: 13 residues. Germline V gene sequence: CDR1 MNHEY, CDR2 SMNVEV (reference sequence). CDR3 DNA sequence: TGTGCCAGCAGTTACGGATTGGGCTATGGCTACACCTTC. Its translation is CASSYGLGYGYTF.

This rearrangement joins TRBV5-4 to TRBJ2-5; 7 positions agree with TRBD2. The ends lost 0 bases at V and 1 base at J; junction bases unmatched: 6. This CDR3 spans 16 amino acids. Germline V gene lookup returns CDR1 SGHNT and CDR2 YYREEE (reference sequence). The CDR3 coding sequence is TGTGCCAGCAGCTTGGCCGCGGCTAGCGGCCAAGAGACCCAGTACTTC. Residues: CASSLAAASGQETQYF.

This clone has just a few counts. The chain has TRBV5-1 and TRBJ2-5; 12 nucleotides agree with TRBD2. Germline V gene lookup returns CDR1 SGHRS and CDR2 YFSETQ. The CDR3 is made up of 16 amino acids. Germline trimming cut 4 bases from V and 5 bases from J; bases unmatched to any gene: 9. Written as DNA, the CDR3 is TGCGCCAGCAGCGTCACACTAGCGGGGGGCCTGGAGACCCAGTACTTC. Translated, it gives CASSVTLAGGLETQYF.

The chain carries TRBV10-1 and TRBJ2-1; 9 positions agree with TRBD2. The J segment lost 7 bases and the V segment lost 6 bases, leaving 10 bases of the junction unmatched. The germline gives CDR1 WNHNN, CDR2 SYGVQD (reference sequence). The CDR3 is 15 amino acids. CDR3 bases: TGCGCCAGCAGCCCCGGCGGGAGGGCTACGAATGAGCAGTTCTTC. This codes for CASSPGGRATNEQFF.

This rearrangement joins TRBV9 to TRBJ1-2, with D perhaps TRBD1 (5 bases). With 3 bases removed from V and 8 bases from J, the gap between germline ends came to 11 bases. CDR1 is SGDLS, CDR2 YYNGEE, per germline. This CDR3 comprises 12 residues. CDR3 protein: CASSERGSGYTF. For the CDR3, the DNA is TGTGCCAGCAGCGAGAGGGGTAGCGGCTACACCTTC.

The chain employs TRBV7-9 and TRBJ1-1; 10 bases line up with TRBD1. CDR3 length: 17 residues. Trimming took 5 bases from V and 3 from J; bases not matched to a gene: 12. Germline lookup yields CDR1 SEHNR and CDR2 FQNEAQ (reference sequence). CDR3 bases: TGTGCCAGCAGCCGAGATACGGACAGGGGGGAGTACACTGAAGCTTTCTTT. Amino acids: CASSRDTDRGEYTEAFF.

V is TRBV27 and J is TRBJ2-7, with 10 bases aligning to TRBD1. V shed 2 bases and J 5 bases; nucleotides not matched to a gene: 6. Germline V gives CDR1 MNHEY, CDR2 SMNVEV (reference sequence). CDR3 length: 15 amino acids. The DNA for the CDR3 is TGTGCCAGCAGTTTAGACAGGGGGCCGATCCACGAGCAGTACTTC. Translated: CASSLDRGPIHEQYF.

This clone was seen a single time. Other DNA sequences within the sample encode an identical CDR3. The chain carries TRBV18 and TRBJ1-1, with D possibly TRBD1 on 6 matching bases. This CDR3 is built from 14 residues. The V gene's germline CDR1 is KGHSH and CDR2 LQKENI. The V gene lost 3 bases and the J gene lost 1 base, with 9 bases spanning the gap. Here the CDR3 reads CASSPDRKNTEAFF. The DNA for the CDR3 is TGTGCCAGCTCACCCGACAGGAAGAACACTGAAGCTTTCTTT.

This chain connects TRBV27 to TRBJ2-1, with 10 bases that match TRBD1. The ends lost 5 bases at V and 0 bases at J; junction bases unmatched: 16. The V gene's germline CDR1 is MNHEY and CDR2 SMNVEV (reference sequence). CDR3 length: 20 residues. The CDR3 DNA follows: TGTGCCAGCAGTCTCACCCCGACAGGGGGCTCCTTCCCCTCCTACAATGAGCAGTTCTTC. Its translation is CASSLTPTGGSFPSYNEQFF.

V usage is TRBV30 and J usage is TRBJ1-6; D not certain. Germline V gene sequence: CDR1 GTSNPN, CDR2 SVGIG (reference sequence). The CDR3 sequence is 13 residues long. V lost 2 bases, J lost 5 bases, and 7 bases lay in between. CDR3 residues: CAWSSVHNSPLHF. CDR3 nucleotide sequence: TGTGCCTGGAGTTCAGTTCATAATTCACCCCTCCACTTT.

This clone occurred once. The rearrangement joins TRBV9 to TRBJ1-1; possible D gene TRBD1, 6 bases. Germline V gives CDR1 SGDLS, CDR2 YYNGEE. The CDR3 length is 15 residues. Trimming left V 3 bases short and J 2 bases short, with 14 bases between. DNA for the CDR3: TGTGCCAGCAGCGGGGGGGCAGGGGTCAACACTGAAGCTTTCTTT. It yields the protein CASSGGAGVNTEAFF.

The gene calls are TRBV10-1 and TRBJ1-1, with D possibly matching TRBD1 (5 bases). V gave up 3 bases and J gave up 1 base, with 9 bases separating them. Germline V gives CDR1 WNHNN, CDR2 SYGVQD (reference sequence). The CDR3 sequence is 14 residues long. CDR3 DNA sequence: TGCGCCAGCAGTGAATCGGGGACGAACACTGAAGCTTTCTTT. Translating gives CASSESGTNTEAFF.